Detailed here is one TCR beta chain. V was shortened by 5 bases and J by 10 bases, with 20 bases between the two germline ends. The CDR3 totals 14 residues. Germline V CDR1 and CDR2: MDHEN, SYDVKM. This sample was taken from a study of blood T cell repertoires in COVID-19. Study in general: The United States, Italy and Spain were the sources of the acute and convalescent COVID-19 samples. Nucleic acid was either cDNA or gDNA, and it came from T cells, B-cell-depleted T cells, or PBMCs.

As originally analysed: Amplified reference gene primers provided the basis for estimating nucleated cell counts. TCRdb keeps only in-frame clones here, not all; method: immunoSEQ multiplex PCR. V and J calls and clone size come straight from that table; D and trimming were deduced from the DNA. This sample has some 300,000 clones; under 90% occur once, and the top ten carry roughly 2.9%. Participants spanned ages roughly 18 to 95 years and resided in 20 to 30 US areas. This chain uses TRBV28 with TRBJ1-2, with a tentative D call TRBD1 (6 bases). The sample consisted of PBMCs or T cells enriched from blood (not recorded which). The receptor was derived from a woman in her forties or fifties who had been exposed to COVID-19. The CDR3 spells CASSPGGPFTLYTF. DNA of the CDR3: TGTGCCAGCAGTCCGGGGGGCCCATTCACACTCTACACCTTC.